The 15 T cell receptor beta chains below come from one sample, sequenced in a study of shared clonotypes between healthy human individuals. The assay was immunoSEQ multiplex PCR, and TCRdb's table has in-frame clones only and misses some. In the table there are roughly 1,500,000 clones, around 98.5% of which are singletons. The sequencing input was naive CD4+ T cells sorted from blood. Subset described: CD45RA+ positively selected. The receptor source for this set is a man aged 25-45 years in good health.

The V and J genes are TRBV7-2 and TRBJ1-4, with TRBD1 matching 11 bases. In germline, CDR1 is SGHTA, CDR2 FQGNSA. V was pared by 2 bases and J by 7 bases, with 3 bases of the junction left unmatched. The CDR3 runs to 15 residues. Here the CDR3 reads CASSLTGTGGEKLFF. As DNA, the CDR3 is TGTGCCAGCAGCTTAACCGGGACAGGGGGTGAAAAACTGTTTTTT.

The chain couples TRBV7-9 to TRBJ1-1, with TRBD1 matching 10 bases. The CDR3 consists of 17 residues. Germline V gives CDR1 SEHNR, CDR2 FQNEAQ (reference sequence). The ends lost 2 bases at V and 0 bases at J; junction bases unmatched: 6. The CDR3 loop is CASSLRTGGPLNTEAFF. The CDR3 region has the DNA TGTGCCAGCAGCTTAAGGACAGGGGGACCCTTGAACACTGAAGCTTTCTTT.

The rearrangement links TRBV5-1 to TRBJ2-3; TRBD2 is a possible D gene (6 bases). CDR3 length: 18 residues. V was pared by 0 bases and J by 4 bases, with 21 bases between. Germline V gene data show CDR1 as SGHRS and CDR2 as YFSETQ. The CDR3 DNA sequence: TGCGCCAGCAGCTTGGAGGGAATTAGCGGAGTAGGGCCAGATACGCAGTATTTT. As protein: CASSLEGISGVGPDTQYF.

The genes are TRBV28 and TRBJ2-7; 10 nucleotides match TRBD2. J was trimmed by 3 bases and V by 4 bases; bases with no gene match: 6. The CDR3 totals 15 residues. Germline CDR1 reads MDHEN; CDR2 reads SYDVKM. CDR3 nucleotides: TGTGCCAGCAGTTCCCCTAGCGGGAGATTCTACGAGCAGTACTTC. This gives the protein CASSSPSGRFYEQYF.

The V and J genes are TRBV6-5 and TRBJ2-7, with D perhaps matching TRBD2 (6 bases). Germline V gene sequence: CDR1 MNHEY, CDR2 SVGAGI. The CDR3 loop spans 15 amino acids. V was pared by 6 bases and J by 3 bases, with 18 bases between. The CDR3 DNA sequence: TGTGCCAGCAGGCCCGGGGGACCCCTTGGCTACGAGCAGTACTTC. This translates into CASRPGGPLGYEQYF.

With respect to this clone: The same CDR3 is also encoded by other DNA sequences in this sample. The V gene is TRBV2, the J gene TRBJ2-7; D remains ambiguous. Trimming took 6 bases from V and 0 from J, leaving 6 bases between them. Germline assignment: CDR1 SNHLY and CDR2 FYNNEI. This CDR3 has 12 residues. CDR3 nucleotides: TGTGCCAGCAGCGCTAACTCCTACGAGCAGTACTTC. Its protein is CASSANSYEQYF.

CDR3 DNA sequence: TGTGCCATCCAGTCGGCTGACTCCTACGAGCAGTACTTC. Translation gives CAIQSADSYEQYF. The rearrangement joins TRBV10-3 to TRBJ2-7; D gene unclear. Trimming took off 8 bases at V and 0 bases at J, with 11 bases between the two ends. The CDR3 sequence is 13 residues long. In germline, CDR1 is ENHRY, CDR2 SYGVKD.

CDR3 bases: TGCAGCGCGCATAAGTCCTACAATGAGCAGTTCTTC. This codes for CSAHKSYNEQFF. The genes are TRBV29-1 and TRBJ2-1; D remains unclear. With 7 bases removed from V and 1 base from J, the gap between germline ends came to 8 bases. The CDR3 is 12 residues long. CDR1 and CDR2 from the germline V gene are SQVTM and ANQGSEA.

DNA for the CDR3: TGTGCCATCAGTGAGTACGGGGCGGTTGAGCAGTTCTTC. Translating gives CAISEYGAVEQFF. The rearrangement joins TRBV10-3 to TRBJ2-1; D may correspond to TRBD1 or TRBD2 (5 bases each). The CDR3 spans 13 residues. Looked up from germline, CDR1 is ENHRY and CDR2 is SYGVKD. The V and J ends lost 1 base and 9 bases respectively, with 10 bases between them.

The chain joins TRBV15 to TRBJ1-5; D remains ambiguous. Trimming removed 6 bases from V and 5 bases from J, with 11 bases in between. CDR1 is LNHNV and CDR2 is YYDKDF in the germline V gene (reference sequence). CDR3 length: 13 residues. The CDR3 nucleotides read TGTGCCACCAGTCACCCTCGCGATCAGCCCCAGCATTTT. Amino acids: CATSHPRDQPQHF.

Only a few counts were recorded for this clone. This chain connects TRBV9 to TRBJ2-7; D may match TRBD1 or TRBD2 (7 bases each). This CDR3 region has 15 residues. V lost 0 bases and J lost 3, with 13 bases in between. Germline V lookup: CDR1 SGDLS, CDR2 YYNGEE. For the CDR3, the DNA is TGTGCCAGCAGCGTAGGGGGAGGGGGCCTCTACGAGCAGTACTTC. Protein sequence: CASSVGGGGLYEQYF.

The genes are TRBV7-8 and TRBJ2-7; weak D call: TRBD1 (6 bases). The V gene's germline CDR1 is SGHVS and CDR2 FQNEAQ. Trimming left V 5 bases short and J 2 bases short, with 16 bases between. CDR3 length: 15 residues. Written as DNA, the CDR3 is TGTGCCAGCAGCCGCACAAACGAGGGGGCCTACGAGCAGTACTTC. Translating gives CASSRTNEGAYEQYF.

CDR3 DNA: TGTGCCATCAGTGAGTCAGGGACTATCGGAGAGACCCAGTACTTC. This translates into CAISESGTIGETQYF. The V call is TRBV10-3, the J call TRBJ2-5; TRBD2 matches 7 bases. The CDR3 covers 15 residues. Germline CDR1 ENHRY, CDR2 SYGVKD. The V gene end was trimmed by 0 bases and the J gene end by 4 bases; junction bases not matched to a gene: 5.

This chain joins TRBV9 and TRBJ1-2; D ambiguous. Trimming removed 3 bases from V and 4 bases from J, with 10 bases in between. CDR1 is SGDLS and CDR2 is YYNGEE in the germline V gene. The CDR3 totals 13 residues. CDR3 protein: CASSGMGAYGYTF. CDR3 nucleotide sequence: TGTGCCAGCAGCGGAATGGGAGCCTATGGCTACACCTTC.

V and J are TRBV9 and TRBJ2-2, with D possibly matching TRBD2 (5 bases). V dropped 0 bases and J dropped 3 bases, with 18 bases sitting between them. From germline, CDR1 is SGDLS and CDR2 YYNGEE. This CDR3 is 18 amino acids long. The CDR3 is CASSVVGGLKSHTGELFF. In DNA form, the CDR3 reads TGTGCCAGCAGCGTAGTTGGCGGGCTGAAAAGCCACACCGGGGAGCTGTTTTTT.